This T cell receptor beta chain originates from a study of neoadjuvant anti-PD-1 for oral cavity cancer. As for the study in general: Around day 43, patients without progression received a fourth nivolumab dose before surgery.

Most PBMC samples had around 480 ng input DNA in six replicates. Generated by immunoSEQ multiplex PCR, the TCRdb table keeps only in-frame clones and is missing some. The table records more than 15,000 clones, more than 70% of them present only once. PBMCs were not maintained or expanded in culture before analysis. The material was PBMCs, obtained before nivolumab (anti-PD-1) treatment. This clonotype originated in a person aged 35-79 years with oral cavity squamous cell carcinoma.

The CDR3 DNA follows: TGTGCCAGCAACCAAGCCCTGGCAACTAGCTTCGGGACCCAGTACTTC. Its protein product is CASNQALATSFGTQYF. The rearrangement joins TRBV5-8 to TRBJ2-5; the D gene is possibly TRBD2 (6 bases). Per germline, CDR1 SGHTS and CDR2 YDEGEE. Trimming took off 6 bases at V and 7 bases at J, with 25 bases between the two ends. This CDR3 has 16 residues.